These 16 T cell receptor beta chains originate from one sample sequenced in a study of PD-1 blockade in classical Hodgkin lymphoma. After autologous stem cell transplantation all patients relapsed, and prior brentuximab vedotin exposure differed between cohorts. Assay: immunoSEQ multiplex PCR; the TCRdb copy retains only in-frame clones and omits some. The sample carries 90,000 to 100,000 clones, 89% recorded once. The starting material was peripheral blood mononuclear cells (PBMCs), obtained before the second cycle of nivolumab. All receptors derive from a human donor with classical Hodgkin lymphoma.

The chain has TRBV7-6 and TRBJ2-2; D remains unclear. V lost 6 bases and J lost 5, with 7 bases in between. CDR3 length equals 12 residues. Germline V gene sequence: CDR1 SGHVS, CDR2 FNYEAQ. The CDR3 DNA is TGTGCCAGCAGAGGTTGGACCGGGGAGCTGTTTTTT. Protein product: CASRGWTGELFF.

The chain combines TRBV18 with TRBJ2-3, with 7 bases matching TRBD1. Germline V gene lookup returns CDR1 KGHSH and CDR2 LQKENI. The V and J ends lost 5 bases and 0 bases, in that order; junction bases with no gene match: 8. The CDR3 has 16 amino acids. CDR3 bases: TGTGCCAGCTCATACTACGGACAGGAGAGCACAGATACGCAGTATTTT. It translates to CASSYYGQESTDTQYF.

This chain joins TRBV27 and TRBJ2-3; no firm D call. This CDR3 is built from 15 residues. Trimming took 3 bases from V and 0 from J, leaving 10 bases between them. Germline CDR1 MNHEY, CDR2 SMNVEV (reference sequence). The CDR3 DNA sequence: TGTGCCAGCAGTTTTTGGAGTGGGAGCACAGATACGCAGTATTTT. Residues: CASSFWSGSTDTQYF.

The gene calls are TRBV7-9 and TRBJ2-1; 14 nucleotides match TRBD2. V gave up 5 bases and J gave up 8 bases; unmatched junction bases: 11. CDR1 and CDR2 (germline): SEHNR, FQNEAQ (reference sequence). The CDR3 consists of 17 residues. The CDR3 region is CASSSYTGLAGVHEQFF. For the CDR3, the DNA is TGTGCCAGCAGCAGTTACACGGGACTAGCGGGAGTCCATGAGCAGTTCTTC.

This clone showed up just once. The V call is TRBV5-1, the J call TRBJ2-7; D perhaps matches TRBD1 (6 bases). In germline, CDR1 is SGHRS, CDR2 YFSETQ. Trimming took off 0 bases at V and 7 bases at J, with 8 bases between the two ends. The CDR3 is 12 residues long. The CDR3 DNA sequence: TGCGCCAGCAGCTTGGCCCAGGGGGAGCAGTACTTC. It translates to CASSLAQGEQYF.

V is TRBV30 and J is TRBJ1-1; D is ambiguous. The germline CDR1 and CDR2 sequences are GTSNPN and SVGIG (reference sequence). The germline V and J ends were trimmed by 5 bases and 5 bases, with 9 bases remaining between them. This CDR3 has 11 residues. CDR3 sequence reads: CAWLTTTEAFF. DNA of the CDR3: TGTGCCTGGTTAACGACGACTGAAGCTTTCTTT.

This chain connects TRBV6-8 to TRBJ1-5, with TRBD1 as a possible D gene (6 bases). V was cut by 9 bases and J by 11 bases, with 29 bases left in between. Germline CDR1 is MNHGY and CDR2 is SAAAGT. This CDR3 region has 16 residues. CDR3: CASCPGRTGSEGAQHF. In DNA form, the CDR3 reads TGTGCCAGTTGCCCAGGCAGGACGGGTTCTGAGGGGGCCCAGCATTTT.

CDR3 nucleotide sequence: TGTGCCAGTAGGGACAGGGGTAGGGGAGAGACCCAGTACTTC. This gives the protein CASRDRGRGETQYF. The V and J genes are TRBV19 and TRBJ2-5, with TRBD1 matching 9 bases. CDR1 is LNHDA and CDR2 is SQIVND in the germline V gene (reference sequence). The CDR3 has 14 residues. The trim removed 6 bases at V and 4 bases at J, leaving 6 bases unmatched. Variable domain in full (rest from reference TRBV19 and TRBJ2-5): DGGITQSPKYLFRKEGQNVTLSCEQNLNHDAMYWYRQDPGQGLRLIYYSQIVNDFQKGDIAEGYSVSREKKESFPLTVTSAQKNPTAFYLCASRDRGRGETQYFGPGTRLLVL.

The V call is TRBV9, the J call TRBJ1-3; D may be TRBD1 (6 bases). V lost 3 bases to trimming and J lost 5 bases, with 15 bases between them. Per germline, CDR1 SGDLS and CDR2 YYNGEE. This CDR3 is built from 15 residues. This CDR3 is CASSAVEGGRNTIYF. As DNA, the CDR3 is TGTGCCAGCAGCGCCGTGGAGGGGGGCAGAAACACCATATATTTT.

This clone appeared a few times. The sample carries other DNA sequences with the same CDR3. The genes are TRBV28 and TRBJ1-1; D not resolved. This CDR3 has 11 amino acids. V was trimmed by 2 bases and J by 5 bases, leaving 3 bases between them. Germline V lookup: CDR1 MDHEN, CDR2 SYDVKM. In DNA form, the CDR3 reads TGTGCCAGCAGTTTAAGGACTGAAGCTTTCTTT. Protein product: CASSLRTEAFF.

V is TRBV30 and J is TRBJ2-1; D is unclear. The CDR3 runs 16 residues. V was trimmed by 0 bases and J by 0 bases, leaving 12 bases between them. Germline V gene sequence: CDR1 GTSNPN, CDR2 SVGIG (reference sequence). The CDR3 protein is CAWSVQGSGSYNEQFF. The CDR3 nucleotides read TGTGCCTGGAGTGTACAAGGGTCAGGCTCCTACAATGAGCAGTTCTTC. Drawing the rest from reference TRBV30 and TRBJ2-1, the complete variable domain is SQTIHQWPATLVQPVGSPLSLECTVEGTSNPNLYWYRQAAGRGLQLLFYSVGIGQISSEVPQNLSASRPQDRQFILSSKKLLLSDSGFYLCAWSVQGSGSYNEQFFGPGTRLTVL.

The V gene is TRBV7-6, the J gene TRBJ2-1; 12 nucleotides line up with TRBD1. CDR3 length equals 16 residues. Germline-derived CDR1 and CDR2 are SGHVS and FNYEAQ. Germline trimming cut 4 bases from V and 8 bases from J; bases unmatched to any gene: 9. The CDR3 spells CASSSTGTGGADEQFF. The CDR3 region has the DNA TGTGCCAGCAGCTCGACGGGGACAGGGGGCGCGGATGAGCAGTTCTTC.

The chain employs TRBV9 and TRBJ2-5; 7 nucleotides line up with TRBD1. The last part of the DNA fits TRBJ2-7 better; the J call may be wrong. CDR3 length: 14 residues. The germline V gene encodes CDR1 SGDLS and CDR2 YYNGEE. CDR3 in amino acids: CASSKGTETYEQYF. Here the CDR3 DNA reads TGTGCCAGCAGCAAAGGGACAGAAACCTACGAGCAGTACTTC.

The chain carries TRBV6-6 and TRBJ2-5; D is possibly TRBD1 (5 bases). Germline V gene lookup returns CDR1 MNHNY and CDR2 SVGAGI (reference sequence). Trimming removed 7 bases at V and 2 bases at J, with 8 bases between. The CDR3 spans 12 residues. CDR3 sequence: CASTQGQETQYF. The CDR3, as DNA: TGTGCCAGCACCCAGGGTCAAGAGACCCAGTACTTC.

As regards this clone: A junction end diverges from the germline sequence, so it may reflect a read error. The rearrangement links TRBV7-9 to TRBJ2-5, with TRBD2 matching over 10 bases. Germline loops: CDR1 SEHNR, CDR2 FQNEAQ (reference sequence). The CDR3 has 13 amino acids. Written as DNA, the CDR3 is TGTGCCAGCAGCCTAGCGGGGGTGGAGACCCAGTACTTC. Encoded protein: CASSLAGVETQYF. Based on the CDR3 plus reference TRBV7-9 and TRBJ2-5, the full variable domain is DTGVSQNPRHKITKRGQNVTFRCDPISEHNRLYWYRQTLGQGPEFLTYFQNEAQLEKSRLLSDRFSAERPKGSFSTLEIQRTEQGDSAMYLCASSLAGVETQYFGPGTRLLVL.

The J gene is TRBJ1-1, the V gene TRBV11-2; 10 bases match TRBD1. V shed 6 bases, J shed 5 bases, and the junction held 6 bases outside the gene matches. Germline V gives CDR1 SGHAT, CDR2 FQNNGV. CDR3 length: 14 residues. The CDR3 sequence is CASSQTGGVTEAFF. The CDR3, as DNA: TGTGCCAGCAGTCAGACAGGGGGCGTGACTGAAGCTTTCTTT.